Presented here are 7 T cell receptor beta chains from one specimen sequenced in a study of cytomegalovirus exposure and HLA in healthy donors (dated by TCRdb to the late 2010s). Library construction relied on the immunoSEQ multiplex PCR assay. The multiplex PCR relied on a mix of 60 forward primers for TCR Vbeta segments and 13 reverse primers for TCR Jbeta segments. TCRdb obtained this table from immuneACCESS and retained in-frame rearrangements with V and J assigned. These tables miss some clones; where compared with another copy, unresolved V genes account for less than half of the shortfall, and the remainder is unexplained. The sample table holds about 170,000 clones, of which about 59% were seen once. Of the sample, under 3% falls within the top ten clones. The sequencing input was PBMCs. These receptors all come from a middle-aged man in good health and CMV-seronegative.

V gene TRBV5-5 combines with J gene TRBJ1-1; TRBD1 is a possible D gene (5 bases). The CDR3 is made up of 16 amino acids. Germline CDR1 SGHKS, CDR2 YYEKEE (reference sequence). V lost 4 bases, J lost 7 bases, and 23 bases lay in between. The CDR3 protein is CASSITDSRVAFEAFF. The CDR3 DNA reads as TGTGCCAGCAGCATTACAGACAGTAGAGTCGCCTTTGAAGCTTTCTTT. Drawing the rest from reference TRBV5-5 and TRBJ1-1, the complete variable domain is DAGVTQSPTHLIKTRGQQVTLRCSPISGHKSVSWYQQVLGQGPQFIFQYYEKEERGRGNFPDRFSARQFPNYSSELNVNALLLGDSALYLCASSITDSRVAFEAFFGQGTRLTVV.

The J gene is TRBJ2-1, the V gene TRBV11-2; 11 bases agree with TRBD1. The CDR3 has 14 amino acids. Germline V gene lookup returns CDR1 SGHAT and CDR2 FQNNGV. J was trimmed by 8 bases and V by 5 bases; bases with no gene match: 5. The CDR3 loop reads CASSVDRGLDEQFF. The CDR3 DNA follows: TGTGCCAGCAGCGTGGACAGGGGGCTCGATGAGCAGTTCTTC.

The CDR3 DNA is TGTGCCAGCAACCCCCCCGGGGGTGGCAATCAGCCCCAGCATTTT. Its translation: CASNPPGGGNQPQHF. The J gene is TRBJ1-5, the V gene TRBV7-6; D is possibly TRBD1 (5 bases). V lost 7 bases to trimming and J lost 2 bases, with 15 bases between them. Per germline, CDR1 SGHVS and CDR2 FNYEAQ. This CDR3 comprises 15 residues.

V gene TRBV19 combines with J gene TRBJ1-4; tentative D call: TRBD1 (6 bases). Germline-derived CDR1 and CDR2 are LNHDA and SQIVND (reference sequence). V was clipped by 6 bases and J by 7 bases, with 12 bases between them. This CDR3 spans 13 amino acids. The CDR3 region has the DNA TGTGCCAGTAGAGGGGGGGCTTTTGAAAAACTGTTTTTT. Encoded protein: CASRGGAFEKLFF.

This clone appeared a few times. CDR3 in amino acids: CASSQERRDEQYF. DNA for the CDR3: TGCGCCAGCAGCCAAGAGAGGCGCGACGAGCAGTACTTC. The genes are TRBV4-1 and TRBJ2-7; D uncertain. This CDR3 region has 13 residues. V lost 0 bases, J lost 5 bases, and 8 bases lay in between. The germline V gene has CDR1 MGHRA and CDR2 YSYEKL.

This chain uses TRBV5-4 with TRBJ1-2, with 7 bases matching TRBD1. Per the germline V gene, CDR1 is SGHNT and CDR2 is YYREEE (reference sequence). The CDR3 is 13 residues long. With 7 bases clipped from V and 4 bases from J, the junction kept 7 bases outside the gene matches. The CDR3 region is CASGDRDIYGYTF. The CDR3 DNA is TGTGCCAGCGGTGACAGGGATATCTATGGCTACACCTTC.

The V call is TRBV14, the J call TRBJ2-7; 7 bases are shared with TRBD1. Germline CDR1 and CDR2: SGHDN and FVKESK. The CDR3 is 14 amino acids. V trimming: 6 bases; J trimming: 2 bases; junction bases outside the gene matches: 7. CDR3 residues: CASSRAGGAYEQYF. The CDR3 nucleotides are TGTGCCAGCAGTCGGGCAGGGGGTGCCTACGAGCAGTACTTC.